The clone carrying this TCR beta chain is classed as large. PCR involved 60 Vbeta and 13 Jbeta primers. Libraries were prepared by immunoSEQ multiplex PCR; TCRdb keeps only in-frame clonotypes and omits some of them. The repertoire consists of under 120,000 clones, with around two thirds occurring once and the leading ten covering around 4%. The V and J ends lost 1 base and 8 bases respectively, with 15 bases between them. The CDR3 is 16 residues long. Germline CDR1 reads SGHVS; CDR2 reads FNYEAQ. The source of the sample is a study of cytomegalovirus exposure and HLA in healthy donors. The receptor was derived from a man younger than 40 in good health and CMV-seropositive. Input material: PBMCs. This chain joins TRBV7-6 and TRBJ1-6; a weak D match, TRBD1 (6 bases). The CDR3 DNA sequence: TGTGCCAGCAGCTTAGGCGGAGTACAGGGAGATTCACCCCTCCACTTT. Translation: CASSLGGVQGDSPLHF.